This record concerns one TCR beta chain sequence. The antigen is unknown. The data were obtained in a study of beta chain features in type 1 diabetes. The wider study: No patient-donor differences in age, gender, total cells or subset yield. General study findings and limits: All four CD4+ subsets from Type 1 diabetes patients carried moderately but significantly shorter TCRB CDR3s.

The study reverse transcribed the entire isolated RNA, so it sequenced expressed TCRB transcripts. Sequenced by immunoSEQ multiplex PCR; TCRdb stores in-frame clones only, minus some. The sample has 150,000 to 200,000 clones; more than 10% are singletons. Germline CDR1 is SGHVS and CDR2 is FQNEAQ. This CDR3 is built from 15 residues. V lost 5 bases, J lost 1 base, and 7 bases stayed unmatched. Sequenced sample: central memory CD4+ T cells from blood. The sequence was collected from a woman under 30 in good health. The chain links TRBV7-8 to TRBJ2-5, with 7 bases matching TRBD2. The CDR3 reads CASSPLLAVQETQYF. The CDR3 DNA follows: TGTGCCAGCAGCCCACTTCTAGCGGTCCAAGAGACCCAGTACTTC.